This is a list of T cell receptor beta chains from one sample in a study of PD-1 blockade in classical Hodgkin lymphoma. Clones were read by immunoSEQ multiplex PCR, and TCRdb kept only the in-frame ones, dropping some. The sample carries roughly 7,000 clones, 80% recorded once. Sequencing used CD4+ T cells from blood, obtained at baseline. The receptors derive from a human donor with classical Hodgkin lymphoma. CDR3s include the opening cysteine and the closing phenylalanine or tryptophan. A D gene is named only where the DNA matches it firmly. Size tells how often a clone was seen (once, few, many) or the class of an expanded clone, and some rows leave it out.

j_call | d_call | clone_size | v_call | cdr3_aa | cdr3_nt
TRBJ2-1 | - | - | TRBV6-6 | CASSYSQRFYNEQFF | TGTGCCAGCAGTTACTCGCAGCGGTTCTACAATGAGCAGTTCTTC
TRBJ2-7 | TRBD2 | - | TRBV7-9 | CASSELALNYEQYF | TGTGCCAGCAGCGAACTAGCGCTGAACTACGAGCAGTACTTC
TRBJ2-3 | - | once | TRBV5-1 | CASSLVTAHWGITTDTQYF | TGCGCCAGCAGCTTGGTTACAGCCCATTGGGGGATTACCACAGATACGCAGTATTTT
TRBJ1-2 | TRBD1 | few | TRBV10-3 | CAISPGQGYGYTF | TGTGCCATCAGTCCGGGACAGGGGTATGGCTACACCTTC
TRBJ1-5 | - | few | TRBV6-6 | CASWPGAGRAPQHF | TGTGCCAGCTGGCCGGGGGCAGGGCGTGCACCCCAGCATTTT
TRBJ2-7 | TRBD2 | - | TRBV25-1 | CASRLSGRLDEQYF | TGTGCCAGCAGACTTAGCGGGAGGCTCGACGAGCAGTACTTC
TRBJ2-2 | - | - | TRBV18 | CASSPAANTGELFF | TGTGCCAGCTCACCCGCGGCGAACACCGGGGAGCTGTTTTTT
TRBJ2-2 | TRBD2 | - | TRBV7-9 | CASSLAGGPTGELFF | TGTGCCAGCAGCTTGGCGGGAGGGCCCACCGGGGAGCTGTTTTTT
TRBJ2-4 | TRBD2 | - | TRBV7-6 | CASSLGALRSGRTGNIQYF | TGTGCCAGCAGCTTAGGGGCCCTCCGTAGCGGGAGGACGGGAAACATTCAGTACTTC
TRBJ1-1 | TRBD1 | few | TRBV7-6 | CASSLGDRVAEDTEAFF | TGTGCCAGCAGCTTAGGGGACAGGGTTGCCGAGGACACTGAAGCTTTCTTT
TRBJ2-7 | - | - | TRBV14 | CASSQDQGLTPYEQYF | TGTGCCAGCAGCCAAGATCAGGGGTTGACCCCCTACGAGCAGTACTTC
TRBJ2-7 | TRBD1 | - | TRBV12-5 | CASFPSTQRQGQNAYEQYF | TGTGCTAGTTTCCCAAGTACTCAGAGACAGGGCCAAAACGCGTACGAGCAGTACTTC
TRBJ1-2 | - | few | TRBV5-1 | CASSSSSVLGYTF | TGCGCCAGCAGCTCAAGTTCGGTTCTCGGCTACACCTTC
TRBJ2-2 | TRBD2 | - | TRBV4-1 | CASSPPFPGLAGGFNTGELFF | TGCGCCAGCAGCCCCCCCTTCCCGGGACTAGCGGGAGGATTTAACACCGGGGAGCTGTTTTTT
TRBJ2-7 | - | - | TRBV5-1 | CASKASYEQYF | TGCGCCAGCAAGGCCTCCTACGAGCAGTACTTC
TRBJ1-5 | TRBD1 | - | TRBV10-3 | CAISEGQGQPQHF | TGTGCCATCAGTGAGGGACAGGGACAGCCCCAGCATTTT
TRBJ2-1 | - | once | TRBV19 | CASNRPGTNEQFF | TGTGCCAGTAATCGCCCTGGGACCAATGAGCAGTTCTTC
TRBJ1-1 | TRBD1 | - | TRBV6-5 | CASSWDRGEAFF | TGTGCCAGCAGTTGGGACAGGGGAGAAGCTTTCTTT
TRBJ2-1 | - | - | TRBV27 | CASSLGRDLQWEQFF | TGTGCCAGCAGCCTTGGGCGGGACCTACAATGGGAGCAGTTCTTC
TRBJ2-1 | TRBD2 | once | TRBV10-3 | CAISVGLANEQFF | TGTGCCATCAGTGTGGGACTAGCTAATGAGCAGTTCTTC
TRBJ1-2 | - | - | TRBV10-2 | CASTNRESGYTF | TGCGCCAGCACTAACAGGGAATCTGGCTACACCTTC
TRBJ2-5 | TRBD2 | - | TRBV2 | CASSASGKETQYF | TGTGCCAGCAGTGCTAGCGGGAAAGAGACCCAGTACTTC
TRBJ2-7 | - | - | TRBV7-8 | CASSLVQGLSYEQYF | TGTGCCAGCAGCTTAGTACAGGGCCTCTCCTACGAGCAGTACTTC
TRBJ2-7 | - | - | TRBV5-6 | CASSLVIRGGEQYF | TGTGCCAGCAGCTTGGTTATTAGGGGGGGAGAGCAGTACTTC
TRBJ2-1 | - | once | TRBV10-2 | CASKLAEYNEQFF | TGCGCCAGCAAACTAGCCGAGTACAATGAGCAGTTCTTC
TRBJ1-6 | - | - | TRBV2 | CASSEEAGRSSPLHF | TGTGCCAGCAGTGAAGAAGCGGGTCGGAGTTCACCCCTCCACTTT
TRBJ1-2 | - | few | TRBV11-3 | CASSLPSDGYTF | TGTGCCAGCAGCTTACCCAGCGATGGCTACACCTTC
TRBJ2-7 | TRBD2 | - | TRBV19 | CASNPGLAYEQYF | TGTGCCAGTAATCCGGGACTAGCCTACGAGCAGTACTTC
TRBJ2-7 | TRBD2 | - | TRBV7-6 | CASSLGTSSTYEQYF | TGTGCCAGCAGCTTAGGGACTAGCTCCACCTACGAGCAGTACTTC
TRBJ1-1 | - | - | TRBV27 | CASSLSIRARGTEAFF | TGTGCCAGCAGTTTATCGATCAGGGCCAGAGGCACTGAAGCTTTCTTT
TRBJ2-7 | - | - | TRBV28 | CASIPGQSSYEQYF | TGTGCCAGCATCCCGGGTCAAAGCTCCTACGAGCAGTACTTC
TRBJ1-1 | - | - | TRBV10-2 | CASSEQGNTEAFF | TGCGCCAGCAGTGAGCAGGGGAACACTGAAGCTTTCTTT
TRBJ1-2 | - | - | TRBV6-1 | CASSESGRDGYTF | TGTGCCAGCAGTGAATCCGGACGCGATGGCTACACCTTC
TRBJ2-5 | TRBD2 | - | TRBV7-2 | CASSLGPTSGQETQYF | TGTGCCAGCAGCTTAGGCCCGACTAGCGGACAAGAGACCCAGTACTTC
TRBJ2-1 | - | - | TRBV9 | CASSVRLGGPNEQFF | TGTGCCAGCAGCGTACGGCTCGGAGGTCCCAATGAGCAGTTCTTC
TRBJ2-1 | - | once | TRBV7-8 | CASSLGAYGTEQFF | TGTGCCAGCAGCTTAGGAGCTTACGGTACCGAGCAGTTCTTC
TRBJ2-7 | TRBD2 | - | TRBV10-2 | CASSEGLADLYEQYF | TGCGCCAGCAGTGAGGGACTAGCGGACTTATACGAGCAGTACTTC
TRBJ2-7 | TRBD2 | - | TRBV19 | CASSIGTSGAAYEQYF | TGTGCCAGTAGTATAGGGACTAGCGGGGCAGCCTACGAGCAGTACTTC
TRBJ1-2 | - | - | TRBV25-1 | CASTRGHGYTF | TGTGCCAGCACCCGAGGGCATGGCTACACCTTC
TRBJ2-1 | - | large | TRBV6-6 | CASSYFWEIDNEQFF | TGTGCCAGCAGTTACTTCTGGGAGATAGACAATGAGCAGTTCTTC
TRBJ1-1 | TRBD1 | - | TRBV29-1 | CSVATGNSEAFF | TGCAGCGTGGCGACAGGGAACTCCGAAGCTTTCTTT
TRBJ1-2 | TRBD1 | - | TRBV19 | CASSTAGGPLNYGYTF | TGTGCCAGTAGTACGGCAGGGGGTCCACTAAACTATGGCTACACCTTC
TRBJ1-2 | TRBD1 | few | TRBV27 | CASSSPGQGFYGYTF | TGTGCCAGCAGTTCCCCGGGACAGGGGTTTTATGGCTACACCTTC
TRBJ2-2 | TRBD2 | - | TRBV6-4 | CASRVTAGGPWELFF | TGTGCCAGCAGAGTTACAGCGGGAGGGCCATGGGAGCTGTTTTTT
TRBJ1-2 | - | - | TRBV19 | CASSIGANYGYTF | TGTGCCAGTAGTATAGGGGCGAACTATGGCTACACCTTC
TRBJ2-1 | - | - | TRBV5-4 | CASSLGLAPSSYNEQFF | TGTGCCAGCAGCTTGGGGCTAGCGCCAAGCTCCTACAATGAGCAGTTCTTC
TRBJ2-7 | - | - | TRBV2 | CASSRDWGYYEQYF | TGTGCCAGCAGCCGGGACTGGGGTTACTACGAGCAGTACTTC
TRBJ1-3 | - | - | TRBV2 | CASNTGFPIYF | TGTGCCAGCAATACAGGTTTTCCCATATATTTT
TRBJ1-4 | - | once | TRBV19 | CASSIIITTNEKLFF | TGTGCCAGTAGTATAATAATTACAACTAATGAAAAACTGTTTTTT
TRBJ2-7 | - | - | TRBV18 | CASSQDSYEQYF | TGTGCCAGCTCACAGGACTCCTACGAGCAGTACTTC
TRBJ1-5 | - | - | TRBV10-3 | CAISESGNNQPQHF | TGTGCCATCAGTGAATCAGGGAACAATCAGCCCCAGCATTTT
TRBJ2-7 | - | - | TRBV10-3 | CAISDSPGEQYF | TGTGCCATCAGTGATAGTCCTGGAGAGCAGTACTTC
TRBJ1-1 | TRBD1 | - | TRBV30 | CASRQGTEAFF | TGTGCCTCCCGACAGGGGACTGAAGCTTTCTTT